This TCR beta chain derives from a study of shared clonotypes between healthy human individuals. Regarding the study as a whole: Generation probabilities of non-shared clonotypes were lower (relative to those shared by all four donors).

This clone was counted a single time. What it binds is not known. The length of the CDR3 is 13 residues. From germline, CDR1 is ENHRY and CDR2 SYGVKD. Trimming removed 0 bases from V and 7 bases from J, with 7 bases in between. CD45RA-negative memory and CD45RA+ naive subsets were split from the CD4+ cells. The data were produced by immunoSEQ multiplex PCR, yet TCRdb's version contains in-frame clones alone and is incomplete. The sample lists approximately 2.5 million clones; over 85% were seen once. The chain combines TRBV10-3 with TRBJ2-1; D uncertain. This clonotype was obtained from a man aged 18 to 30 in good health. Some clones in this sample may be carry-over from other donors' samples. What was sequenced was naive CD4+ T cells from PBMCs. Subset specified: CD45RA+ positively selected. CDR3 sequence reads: CAISESIQNEQFF. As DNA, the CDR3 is TGTGCCATCAGTGAGTCAATACAGAATGAGCAGTTCTTC.